The 16 T cell receptor beta chains given below trace back to one sample, sequenced in a study of T cell responses to AZD1222 COVID-19 vaccine. The protocol was immunoSEQ multiplex PCR, while the TCRdb copy is restricted to in-frame clones and leaves out a portion. The sample has some 110,000 clones, just under 95% seen once; the top ten hold 2.5% to 3%. The sequenced sample was peripheral blood, obtained on day 0 of AZD1222 vaccination. Source of these receptors: an adult in good health.

The chain joins TRBV6-1 to TRBJ1-2; D is ambiguous. From germline, CDR1 is MNHNS and CDR2 SASEGT. This CDR3 spans 15 amino acids. The V end was cut by 2 bases, the J end by 6 bases, with 16 bases between. The CDR3 nucleotides are TGTGCCAGCAGTGAATGGGTCCTACAGCAGGATGGCTACACCTTC. Protein sequence: CASSEWVLQQDGYTF.

V usage is TRBV11-2 and J usage is TRBJ1-2, with TRBD1 as a possible D gene (5 bases). Trimming removed 2 bases from V and 2 bases from J, with 6 bases in between. CDR3 length: 13 amino acids. Germline CDR1 is SGHAT and CDR2 is FQNNGV. The CDR3 loop is CASSLPGNYGYTF. In nucleotides, the CDR3 is TGTGCCAGCAGCTTACCAGGGAACTATGGCTACACCTTC.

V gene TRBV9 combines with J gene TRBJ2-1; D unresolved. With 3 bases removed from V and 4 bases from J, the gap between germline ends came to 5 bases. The CDR3 is 12 amino acids. Looked up from germline, CDR1 is SGDLS and CDR2 is YYNGEE. This CDR3 reads CASSGVYNEQFF. The CDR3 DNA sequence: TGTGCCAGCAGCGGGGTTTACAATGAGCAGTTCTTC.

The CDR3 sequence is CASSLSGAQTGGYTF. In DNA, the CDR3 is TGCGCCAGCAGCTTGTCAGGGGCCCAAACGGGTGGCTACACCTTC. The gene calls are TRBV5-1 and TRBJ1-2; D might be TRBD1 (6 bases). Germline lookup yields CDR1 SGHRS and CDR2 YFSETQ. This CDR3 is 15 amino acids long. V lost 1 base to trimming and J lost 7 bases, with 17 bases between them.

The V gene is TRBV7-2, the J gene TRBJ1-5; D remains unclear. The germline V gene has CDR1 SGHTA and CDR2 FQGNSA. V was cut by 1 base and J by 0 bases, with 7 bases left in between. The CDR3 is 15 residues long. The CDR3: CASSLGAISNQPQHF. The CDR3 region has the DNA TGTGCCAGCAGCTTAGGAGCCATTAGCAATCAGCCCCAGCATTTT.

The gene calls are TRBV25-1 and TRBJ2-5; D unresolved. The CDR3 loop spans 16 amino acids. Germline V gene sequence: CDR1 MGHDK, CDR2 SYGVNS. Trimming cost V 3 bases and J 4 bases, with 18 bases left between them. CDR3 amino acids: CASSDITAGGRETQYF. Here the CDR3 DNA reads TGTGCCAGCAGTGATATTACGGCTGGTGGGCGAGAGACCCAGTACTTC.

This rearrangement joins TRBV5-6 to TRBJ1-1; possibly TRBD1 for D (6 bases). The germline V gene encodes CDR1 SGHDT and CDR2 YYEEEE. Trimming removed 6 bases at V and 6 bases at J, with 18 bases between. The CDR3 spans 14 residues. This chain's CDR3 is CASNPLGGGAEAFF. CDR3 DNA sequence: TGTGCCAGCAACCCCCTGGGGGGCGGTGCTGAAGCTTTCTTT. The entire variable domain, with the rest obtained from reference TRBV5-6 and TRBJ1-1, is as follows: DAGVTQSPTHLIKTRGQQVTLRCSPKSGHDTVSWYQQALGQGPQFIFQYYEEEERQRGNFPDRFSGHQFPNYSSELNVNALLLGDSALYLCASNPLGGGAEAFFGQGTRLTVV.

The rearrangement uses TRBV19 and TRBJ1-2, with D hard to call. V dropped 10 bases and J dropped 3 bases, with 9 bases sitting between them. CDR1 and CDR2 from the germline V gene are LNHDA and SQIVND (reference sequence). The CDR3 has 11 amino acids. The CDR3 region is CATYRDYGYTF. The CDR3 nucleotides read TGTGCCACCTACAGAGACTATGGCTACACCTTC.

The chain has TRBV19 and TRBJ2-2; TRBD1 is a possible D gene (5 bases). CDR1 and CDR2 from the germline V gene are LNHDA and SQIVND (reference sequence). Deletions cut 4 bases from V and 5 bases from J, with 17 bases between. The CDR3 loop spans 16 amino acids. The CDR3 reads CASSNRQFTTTGELFF. The CDR3 region has the DNA TGTGCCAGTAGTAATCGACAGTTTACTACAACCGGGGAGCTGTTTTTT.

CDR3: CASSQDLLAGGEAETQYF. Written as DNA, the CDR3 is TGCGCCAGCAGCCAAGATCTTCTAGCGGGAGGGGAGGCAGAGACCCAGTACTTC. The chain joins TRBV4-1 to TRBJ2-5; 12 bases align to TRBD2. The trim removed 0 bases at V and 4 bases at J, leaving 9 bases unmatched. Germline CDR1 MGHRA, CDR2 YSYEKL. CDR3 length: 18 amino acids.

The chain has TRBV5-1 and TRBJ2-2; D might be TRBD2 (5 bases). The ends were cut back, 0 bases at V and 0 bases at J, with 6 bases in the middle. Germline values: CDR1 SGHRS, CDR2 YFSETQ. This CDR3 has 15 amino acids. This CDR3 reads CASSLGTSNTGELFF. The CDR3 DNA sequence: TGCGCCAGCAGCTTGGGGACTTCGAACACCGGGGAGCTGTTTTTT.

The chain is built from TRBV28 and TRBJ2-3; TRBD2 might be the D (5 bases). The CDR3 runs to 16 residues. Germline CDR1 and CDR2: MDHEN and SYDVKM. Trimming took 4 bases from V and 5 from J, leaving 19 bases between them. CDR3 protein: CASSYPLSGGEDTQYF. The CDR3 region has the DNA TGTGCCAGCAGTTACCCCCTTTCTGGAGGAGAAGATACGCAGTATTTT.

J is TRBJ1-5 and V is TRBV12-3 or TRBV12-4; D not resolved. The CDR3 consists of 13 residues. The germline V and J ends were trimmed by 8 bases and 5 bases, with 13 bases remaining between them. The CDR3 protein is CASGRRDHQPQHF. Written as DNA, the CDR3 is TGTGCCAGCGGGAGGAGGGATCATCAGCCCCAGCATTTT.

This clone was seen only once. The genes are TRBV27 and TRBJ1-6; D not resolved. CDR1 and CDR2 (germline): MNHEY, SMNVEV (reference sequence). The germline V and J ends were trimmed by 6 bases and 6 bases, with 6 bases remaining between them. There are 12 residues in the CDR3. CDR3 protein: CASRGSNSPLHF. The CDR3 nucleotides read TGTGCCAGCAGAGGAAGTAATTCACCCCTCCACTTT.

This clone was detected a few times. The V and J genes are TRBV27 and TRBJ2-2; D might be TRBD1 or TRBD2, each matching 5 bases. The CDR3 is 15 residues long. V gave up 5 bases and J gave up 2 bases, with 12 bases separating them. Germline V lookup: CDR1 MNHEY, CDR2 SMNVEV (reference sequence). CDR3: CASSPTRDNTGELFF. CDR3 DNA sequence: TGTGCCAGCAGTCCAACCCGGGACAACACCGGGGAGCTGTTTTTT.

The chain links TRBV4-2 to TRBJ1-2; 8 nucleotides agree with TRBD1. After removal of 0 bases from V and 7 bases from J, the junction contained 4 bases not matched to a gene. This CDR3 is built from 14 residues. Germline V gene lookup returns CDR1 LGHNA and CDR2 YNFKEQ. The CDR3 DNA sequence: TGTGCCAGCAGCCAAGACAGGGGGCTATTTGGCTACACCTTC. Translated: CASSQDRGLFGYTF.